Each of the 6 T cell receptor beta chains below was sequenced from the same sample in a study of blood T cell repertoires in COVID-19. Libraries were prepared by immunoSEQ multiplex PCR; TCRdb keeps only in-frame clonotypes and omits some of them. The sample includes roughly 300,000 clones, approximately 90% of them seen just once. The source material was peripheral blood. The receptors were sampled from a woman aged 25 to 39 with COVID-19, enrolled during active disease.

V usage is TRBV9 and J usage is TRBJ2-6; maybe TRBD2 (5 bases). V lost 4 bases to trimming and J lost 0 bases, with 17 bases between them. This CDR3 has 18 amino acids. Germline-derived CDR1 and CDR2 are SGDLS and YYNGEE. CDR3 sequence: CASSKGVRQSSGANVLTF. CDR3 in DNA: TGTGCCAGCAGCAAGGGAGTCAGGCAGTCCTCTGGGGCCAACGTCCTGACTTTC.

A few counts support this clone. The chain has TRBV19 and TRBJ2-7; 10 bases agree with TRBD2. The ends lost 5 bases at V and 2 bases at J; junction bases unmatched: 6. The CDR3 contains 15 residues. CDR1 and CDR2 from the germline V gene are LNHDA and SQIVND (reference sequence). The CDR3 here is CASSPASGSTYEQYF. The CDR3 DNA reads as TGTGCCAGTAGTCCTGCTAGCGGGAGTACCTACGAGCAGTACTTC. The complete variable domain, with remaining parts taken from reference TRBV19 and TRBJ2-7, reads DGGITQSPKYLFRKEGQNVTLSCEQNLNHDAMYWYRQDPGQGLRLIYYSQIVNDFQKGDIAEGYSVSREKKESFPLTVTSAQKNPTAFYLCASSPASGSTYEQYFGPGTRLTVT.

This chain uses TRBV24-1 with TRBJ2-2; D gene ambiguous. This CDR3 is 16 amino acids long. Germline V gene sequence: CDR1 KGHDR, CDR2 SFDVKD. V was shortened by 1 base and J by 0 bases, with 8 bases between the two germline ends. The CDR3 DNA reads as TGTGCCACCAGTGATTTCGGCGGATCGAACACCGGGGAGCTGTTTTTT. Translated, it gives CATSDFGGSNTGELFF.

The chain couples TRBV3-1 (or the pseudogene TRBV3-2) to TRBJ1-6; 8 nucleotides match TRBD1. The germline gives CDR1 LGHDT, CDR2 YNNKEL (reference sequence). This CDR3 comprises 16 residues. With V trimmed by 4 bases and J by 7 bases, 9 bases remained unmatched. The CDR3 DNA follows: TGTGCCAGCAGCCTCCGGACAGGGAGGTACAATTCACCCCTCCACTTT. Its translation: CASSLRTGRYNSPLHF.

V and J are TRBV4-1 and TRBJ1-5; tentatively, D is TRBD1 (5 bases). The CDR3 has 17 amino acids. V shed 1 base and J shed 5 bases, with 18 bases lying between them. The germline gives CDR1 MGHRA, CDR2 YSYEKL. CDR3 sequence reads: CASSQVVGQGGDQPQHF. As DNA, the CDR3 is TGCGCCAGCAGCCAAGTTGTCGGGCAGGGTGGGGATCAGCCCCAGCATTTT.

The chain employs TRBV30 and TRBJ1-4; TRBD1 agrees at 8 bases. V lost 3 bases and J lost 10; bases outside the gene matches: 10. The germline V gene has CDR1 GTSNPN and CDR2 SVGIG (reference sequence). The CDR3 is made up of 14 amino acids. In DNA form, the CDR3 reads TGTGCCTGGAGGGCTCAGGGGGCGGTGGGAAAACTGTTTTTT. Translated: CAWRAQGAVGKLFF.